The rows below give T cell receptor beta chains drawn from one sample of a study of T-cell reconstitution after alpha-beta-depleted transplantation in children. TCRdb called the PCR reads again in MiXCR, with one record for every CDR3 protein. This repertoire shows some 840,000 distinct CDR3 sequences, roughly 15% found once; its top ten account for 5%. This material consisted of PBMCs, mostly from graft donor cells, taken 360 days after TCRalphabeta/CD19-depleted stem cell transplant. Source of these receptors: a male patient aged 5 to 17 who had a stem cell transplant for acute lymphoblastic leukemia, so the T cells may come from the graft donor. CDR3s leave out the opening cysteine and the closing phenylalanine or tryptophan. The order of the fields is clone size, V gene, J gene, CDR3 protein. Some rows have no size entry. The others give once, few or many, or a class for an expanded clone.

abundance: -; v_gene: TRBV24-1; j_gene: TRBJ2-1; CDR3aa: ATSGFHGRSYNEQF
abundance: few; v_gene: TRBV7-9; j_gene: TRBJ2-6; CDR3aa: ASSSKGRGANVLT
abundance: few; v_gene: TRBV20-1; j_gene: TRBJ2-5; CDR3aa: SARHKTGVETQY
abundance: many; v_gene: TRBV5-1; j_gene: TRBJ2-3; CDR3aa: ASSLWLVTDTQY
abundance: many; v_gene: TRBV24-1; j_gene: TRBJ2-3; CDR3aa: ATSDPPADTQY
abundance: -; v_gene: TRBV20-1; j_gene: TRBJ2-1; CDR3aa: SARDLPRAYNEQF
abundance: -; v_gene: TRBV7-2; j_gene: TRBJ1-1; CDR3aa: ASSSRTLTEAF
abundance: many; v_gene: TRBV12-3/TRBV12-4; j_gene: TRBJ2-2; CDR3aa: ASSLRDPTNTGELF
abundance: once; v_gene: TRBV27; j_gene: TRBJ2-7; CDR3aa: ASATGQGAYEQY
abundance: few; v_gene: TRBV5-1; j_gene: TRBJ2-7; CDR3aa: ASSLRDVYYEQY
abundance: -; v_gene: TRBV9; j_gene: TRBJ2-7; CDR3aa: ASSMGLDPTYEQY
abundance: -; v_gene: TRBV18; j_gene: TRBJ2-5; CDR3aa: ASSPGQGGDETQY
abundance: many; v_gene: TRBV12-3/TRBV12-4; j_gene: TRBJ2-3; CDR3aa: ASSSGEAIPTDTQY
abundance: -; v_gene: TRBV12-3/TRBV12-4; j_gene: TRBJ1-4; CDR3aa: ASRPSGTGVEKLF
abundance: few; v_gene: TRBV6-1; j_gene: TRBJ2-2; CDR3aa: ASTRDRGNAGELF
abundance: -; v_gene: TRBV4-2; j_gene: TRBJ2-2; CDR3aa: ASSWTGGLFANTGELF
abundance: few; v_gene: TRBV4-1; j_gene: TRBJ2-5; CDR3aa: ASSQVLKETQY
abundance: many; v_gene: TRBV12-3/TRBV12-4; j_gene: TRBJ2-1; CDR3aa: ASSLPPTSGRRNEQF
abundance: few; v_gene: TRBV20-1; j_gene: TRBJ2-7; CDR3aa: SASDDGGPRSDEQY
abundance: few; v_gene: TRBV7-2; j_gene: TRBJ1-2; CDR3aa: ASSLSRDSGYT
abundance: few; v_gene: TRBV7-6; j_gene: TRBJ1-2; CDR3aa: ASSSLRGGNGYT
abundance: -; v_gene: TRBV9; j_gene: TRBJ2-7; CDR3aa: ASAPGRVTYEQY
abundance: -; v_gene: TRBV12-3/TRBV12-4; j_gene: TRBJ1-1; CDR3aa: ASSHYNTEAF
abundance: -; v_gene: TRBV15; j_gene: TRBJ1-4; CDR3aa: ATSSLRDRGEKLF
abundance: few; v_gene: TRBV3-1; j_gene: TRBJ2-3; CDR3aa: ASSQKPGTGATDTQY
abundance: -; v_gene: TRBV4-1; j_gene: TRBJ2-1; CDR3aa: ASSPAGAAILFYNEQF
abundance: few; v_gene: TRBV2; j_gene: TRBJ2-5; CDR3aa: ASSAELLQETQY
abundance: -; v_gene: TRBV6-1; j_gene: TRBJ2-7; CDR3aa: ASSPPSNRRKASKQY
abundance: many; v_gene: TRBV20-1; j_gene: TRBJ2-2; CDR3aa: SARPGGQTGELF
abundance: few; v_gene: TRBV27; j_gene: TRBJ2-1; CDR3aa: ASSWDHNEQF
abundance: -; v_gene: TRBV5-5; j_gene: TRBJ2-3; CDR3aa: ASSEVGQGRTDTQY
abundance: -; v_gene: TRBV20-1; j_gene: TRBJ2-7; CDR3aa: SARAASYEQY
abundance: -; v_gene: TRBV5-1; j_gene: TRBJ2-3; CDR3aa: ASSPSREGLYETDTQY
abundance: -; v_gene: TRBV20-1; j_gene: TRBJ2-3; CDR3aa: SARDYARRLISTDTQY
abundance: -; v_gene: TRBV5-1; j_gene: TRBJ2-5; CDR3aa: ASRKEYRAKQETQY
abundance: few; v_gene: TRBV5-1; j_gene: TRBJ1-1; CDR3aa: ASSLADRGMNTEAF
abundance: few; v_gene: TRBV10-3; j_gene: TRBJ1-5; CDR3aa: AISENRFQPQH
abundance: -; v_gene: TRBV11-2; j_gene: TRBJ2-7; CDR3aa: ASSLETSGFEQY
abundance: few; v_gene: TRBV6-2/TRBV6-3; j_gene: TRBJ2-1; CDR3aa: ASSYLSGRSSSYNEQF
abundance: few; v_gene: TRBV4-1; j_gene: TRBJ2-1; CDR3aa: ASSPLTHRRDRVNNEQF
abundance: -; v_gene: TRBV4-1; j_gene: TRBJ2-7; CDR3aa: ASSQFPGQVIYEQY
abundance: few; v_gene: TRBV19; j_gene: TRBJ2-6; CDR3aa: ASSVIYRIQANVLT
abundance: few; v_gene: TRBV10-1; j_gene: TRBJ1-2; CDR3aa: ASSGPIVGGHYGYT
abundance: once; v_gene: TRBV4-2; j_gene: TRBJ2-6; CDR3aa: ASSRPGTGDLSGANVLT
abundance: -; v_gene: TRBV29-1; j_gene: TRBJ2-5; CDR3aa: SVVAGEETQY
abundance: few; v_gene: TRBV4-1; j_gene: TRBJ2-5; CDR3aa: ASSPLDRLQETQY
abundance: -; v_gene: TRBV7-3; j_gene: TRBJ2-1; CDR3aa: ASSASGSPYNEQF
abundance: -; v_gene: TRBV11-2; j_gene: TRBJ2-7; CDR3aa: ASSLGYSAPTDEQY
abundance: many; v_gene: TRBV7-9; j_gene: TRBJ2-3; CDR3aa: ASSLALAGFTDTQY
abundance: few; v_gene: TRBV4-1; j_gene: TRBJ2-3; CDR3aa: ASSQAGHREPPDTQY
abundance: few; v_gene: TRBV27; j_gene: TRBJ1-1; CDR3aa: ASSITMGVNTEAF